The 8 T cell receptor beta chains below all came from one sample that was sequenced in a study of long-term antiretroviral therapy in people with HIV. They ran version v3.0 of the immunoSEQ assay at survey level. Measured with immunoSEQ multiplex PCR; TCRdb has only the in-frame clones, and not every one. The sample has around 25,000 clones; around 95% are singletons. The material was unsorted PBMCs, obtained around 4.7 years after starting antiretroviral therapy. The source of these receptors is a woman aged 45-60 years with HIV.

The rearrangement joins TRBV29-1 to TRBJ2-5; D not resolved. Germline V gene sequence: CDR1 SQVTM, CDR2 ANQGSEA. The CDR3 sequence is 12 residues long. Between the trimmed V and J ends, which lost 1 base and 4 bases, there was a span of 7 bases. The CDR3 region has the DNA TGCAGCGTTGAAGGAGGCGGAGAGACCCAGTACTTC. Its protein product is CSVEGGGETQYF.

This chain uses TRBV27 with TRBJ2-3; TRBD2 agrees at 8 bases. Germline CDR1 MNHEY, CDR2 SMNVEV (reference sequence). The V segment lost 6 bases and the J segment 1 base; nucleotides outside the gene matches: 3. CDR3 length: 14 amino acids. The CDR3: CASRGLVGTDTQYF. The CDR3 region has the DNA TGTGCCAGCAGGGGACTAGTGGGCACAGATACGCAGTATTTT.

The V call is TRBV19, the J call TRBJ2-7; the match to TRBD2 covers 7 bases. CDR1 is LNHDA and CDR2 is SQIVND in the germline V gene (reference sequence). The CDR3 spans 13 residues. Trimming removed 1 base from V and 3 bases from J; junction bases left unmatched: 0. Here the CDR3 DNA reads TGTGCCAGTAGTATAGGGGGGGGCTACGAGCAGTACTTC. Translation: CASSIGGGYEQYF.

CDR3 region: CASSRRRGLEEQYF. The CDR3 bases are TGTGCCAGTAGTAGAAGGCGTGGACTAGAGGAGCAGTACTTC. V is TRBV19 and J is TRBJ2-7, with 7 bases identical to TRBD2. V shed 4 bases and J 7 bases; nucleotides not matched to a gene: 10. The CDR3 runs to 14 residues. Germline values: CDR1 LNHDA, CDR2 SQIVND (reference sequence).

This clone showed up just once. The chain joins TRBV4-1 to TRBJ2-2; 11 nucleotides match TRBD2. CDR3 length equals 16 residues. V shed 1 base and J 5 bases; nucleotides not matched to a gene: 3. Germline CDR1 MGHRA, CDR2 YSYEKL. The CDR3 loop is CASSQARTSGTGELFF. The CDR3 DNA reads TGCGCCAGCAGCCAAGCGAGGACTAGCGGGACCGGGGAGCTGTTTTTT.

The chain is built from TRBV6-5 and TRBJ1-1; 10 nucleotides agree with TRBD1. The length of the CDR3 is 16 residues. CDR1 is MNHEY, CDR2 SVGAGI, per germline. J was trimmed by 0 bases and V by 3 bases; bases with no gene match: 4. This CDR3 reads CASSYLGTGVNTEAFF. Here the CDR3 DNA reads TGTGCCAGCAGTTATTTGGGGACAGGGGTGAACACTGAAGCTTTCTTT.

This chain connects TRBV7-9 to TRBJ1-4; D possibly corresponds to TRBD1 (5 bases). V shed 5 bases and J shed 4 bases, with 14 bases lying between them. CDR1 is SEHNR and CDR2 is FQNEAQ in the germline V gene (reference sequence). The CDR3 contains 15 residues. The DNA of the CDR3 is TGTGCCAGCAGCGCAACCGGGGGTTTTAATGAAAAACTGTTTTTT. This sequence encodes CASSATGGFNEKLFF.

CDR3 bases: TGTGCCAGCCTATCCCTGCAGGGGTCTCAGCCCCAGCATTTT. Translated: CASLSLQGSQPQHF. The V call is TRBV6-6, the J call TRBJ1-5, with a possible D match to TRBD1 (6 bases). Germline V lookup: CDR1 MNHNY, CDR2 SVGAGI (reference sequence). This CDR3 is 14 amino acids long. Trimming left V 8 bases short and J 6 bases short, with 17 bases between.